The TCR beta chain described here comes from a study of brain metastases from non-small cell lung cancer. Study results and caveats: Compared with primary tumors, brain metastases showed less T-cell infiltration. T-cell clones appeared expanded in about two thirds of brain metastases relative to matched primary tumors.

Trimming cost V 5 bases and J 4 bases, with 15 bases left between them. The CDR3 loop spans 14 amino acids. Germline CDR1 is MNHEY and CDR2 is SVGEGT. The protocol was immunoSEQ multiplex PCR, while the TCRdb copy is restricted to in-frame clones and leaves out a portion. Of 2,000 to 2,500 clones listed, roughly 87% are singletons. Worth noting for this clone: Antigen: not known.

This TCR was recovered from a donor older than 35 with non-small cell lung cancer. The V gene is TRBV6-2 or TRBV6-3, the J gene TRBJ2-7; no reliable D call. Source material: primary lung tumor tissue. The CDR3 here is CASSDPPSPYEQYF. The CDR3 DNA is TGTGCCAGCAGTGACCCTCCCAGCCCTTACGAGCAGTACTTC.